The clone carrying this TCR beta chain occurred a few times. Its antigen is currently unknown. These data are taken from a study of response to subunit inactivated influenza vaccine. Broader study findings: It was the authors' suggestion that each seasonal influenza vaccination recruits few new T cells.

Each CDR3 protein gets one entry after TCRdb re-called the RT-PCR reads with MiXCR. The sample holds fewer than 550,000 distinct CDR3 sequences; less than 30% are singletons and the top ten take approximately 1.9%. The CDR3 is 14 residues long. CDR1 is SGHRS, CDR2 YFSETQ, per germline. J was trimmed by 2 bases and V by 4 bases; bases with no gene match: 3. The TCR originated in a man aged 50 to 60 who received an inactivated influenza vaccine. The sequencing used CD4+ T cells sorted from PBMCs, collected roughly 5 days after vaccination. The gene calls are TRBV5-1 and TRBJ1-5; 7 positions match TRBD1. The CDR3 sequence: CASSQGDGNQPQHF. In nucleotides, the CDR3 is TGCGCCAGCAGCCAGGGGGATGGCAATCAGCCCCAGCATTTT.